This T cell receptor beta chain was recorded in a study of blood T cells in healthy people across ages. General observations from the study: Diversity figures based on one million T cells were deemed too low. Per million T cells, the diversity of TCR beta decreased roughly linearly as age advanced.

In each sample, at least 7 million PBMCs were isolated. Alongside a J-beta primer mix, a sample-barcoded 5' primer served in a second PCR lasting about 7 to 11 cycles. Each cDNA molecule carried a tag from a template-switch adaptor that contained 12 random nucleotides. From the 5' RACE reads, TCRdb called clonotypes with MiXCR, one entry per CDR3 protein. The data contain roughly 730,000 distinct CDR3 sequences, roughly three fifths of them singletons. Worth noting for this clonotype: Its cognate antigen is unknown.

V was trimmed by 3 bases and J by 2 bases, leaving 12 bases between them. The CDR3 loop spans 14 amino acids. The germline gives CDR1 DFQATT, CDR2 SNEGSKA (reference sequence). Sequenced sample: blood. The TCR originated in a man aged 35-49 years in good health. This chain links TRBV20-1 with TRBJ2-3; D possibly corresponds to TRBD1 (6 bases). CDR3 residues: CSASPGQHTDTQYF. The CDR3 nucleotides are TGCAGTGCTAGCCCGGGACAACACACAGATACGCAGTATTTT.